The 8 T cell receptor beta chains listed next were all sequenced from one sample in a study of breast tumors, draining lymph nodes, adjacent tissues. The lymph nodes were axillary draining lymph nodes from breast cancer patients. TCRdb re-derived calls from the multiplex PCR reads in MiXCR, one entry per CDR3 protein. The data show approximately 170,000 distinct CDR3 sequences, around a third seen once. Sequencing input: axillary lymph node tissue. All receptors come from a female donor with breast cancer. Some clones in this sample may be carry-over from other donors' samples.

The CDR3 loop reads CASSQVSVRGFSPLHF. CDR3 nucleotides: TGTGCCAGCAGCCAAGTATCGGTCAGGGGTTTCTCACCCCTCCACTTT. V usage is TRBV14 and J usage is TRBJ1-6, with a possible D match to TRBD1 (6 bases). CDR3 size: 16 residues. The ends were cut back, 1 base at V and 10 bases at J, with 17 bases in the middle. Germline V gene sequence: CDR1 SGHDN, CDR2 FVKESK. The complete variable domain, with remaining parts taken from reference TRBV14 and TRBJ1-6, reads EAGVTQFPSHSVIEKGQTVTLRCDPISGHDNLYWYRRVMGKEIKFLLHFVKESKQDESGMPNNRFLAERTGGTYSTLKVQPAELEDSGVYFCASSQVSVRGFSPLHFGNGTRLTVT.

This clonotype was recorded many times. The chain combines TRBV9 with TRBJ2-2; 8 bases line up with TRBD2. This CDR3 has 16 amino acids. V lost 0 bases and J lost 4; bases outside the gene matches: 5. CDR1 and CDR2 (germline): SGDLS, YYNGEE. CDR3 residues: CASSVGASGFTGELFF. The CDR3 DNA reads as TGTGCCAGCAGCGTAGGGGCTAGCGGGTTCACCGGGGAGCTGTTTTTT.

This clonotype was recorded at least ten times. The gene calls are TRBV20-1 and TRBJ2-7; a weak D match, TRBD1 (6 bases). Looked up from germline, CDR1 is DFQATT and CDR2 is SNEGSKA (reference sequence). The CDR3 runs to 15 residues. Deletions cut 1 base from V and 0 bases from J, with 13 bases between. In nucleotides, the CDR3 is TGCAGTGCTAGAGCCAATAGGGACATCTCCTACGAGCAGTACTTC. This encodes CSARANRDISYEQYF.

The V gene is TRBV11-2, the J gene TRBJ2-5; D unclear. The CDR3 contains 16 residues. Deletions cut 5 bases from V and 2 bases from J, with 18 bases between. The V gene's germline CDR1 is SGHAT and CDR2 FQNNGV. CDR3 coding DNA: TGTGCCAGCAGCGTTGAAAGGGTGCCAACACAAGAGACCCAGTACTTC. Its translation is CASSVERVPTQETQYF.

Of note for this clonotype: A much larger clone differs from this one at a single base, so this may be a read error. The V and J genes are TRBV20-1 and TRBJ2-1, with 12 bases lining up with TRBD2. Germline-derived CDR1 and CDR2 are DFQATT and SNEGSKA (reference sequence). The CDR3 totals 17 residues. The CDR3 spells CSAPYLAGGPIYNEQSF. The CDR3 region has the DNA TGCAGTGCTCCGTATCTAGCGGGAGGGCCCATATACAATGAGCAGTCCTTC.

The chain joins TRBV10-3 to TRBJ2-7; 10 nucleotides match TRBD2. The CDR3 sequence is 16 residues long. The V segment lost 6 bases and the J segment 4 bases; nucleotides outside the gene matches: 12. Germline CDR1 ENHRY, CDR2 SYGVKD. This chain's CDR3 is CAIRESGGATGYEQYF. The CDR3 DNA reads as TGTGCCATCAGGGAGAGCGGGGGGGCAACCGGGTACGAGCAGTACTTC.

This clonotype was seen just once. At one boundary the junction diverges from the germline segment, which might be a read error. The V and J genes are TRBV11-2 and TRBJ2-1; unclear D gene. The CDR3 has 13 amino acids. The germline CDR1 and CDR2 sequences are SGHAT and FQNNGV. The CDR3 DNA reads as TGTGCCAGCAGCTTAGCTTATCTCACTGAGCAGCTCTTC. Translated: CASSLAYLTEQLF.

This clonotype appeared many times. The chain links TRBV10-3 to TRBJ2-5, with 12 bases identical to TRBD2. With V trimmed by 8 bases and J by 5 bases, 9 bases remained unmatched. Germline V gives CDR1 ENHRY, CDR2 SYGVKD. The CDR3 runs to 15 residues. The CDR3 DNA reads TGTGCCATCGGGCTAGCGGGAGGGCCGGGGGAGACCCAGTACTTC. As protein: CAIGLAGGPGETQYF.